One TCR beta chain is described in this entry. The antigen remains unidentified. This record comes from a study of cytomegalovirus exposure and HLA in healthy donors. The V and J ends lost 1 base and 8 bases, in that order; junction bases with no gene match: 12. The CDR3 extends over 18 amino acids. Germline V gives CDR1 SGHNT, CDR2 YYREEE (reference sequence). Study-level results: Analyzed later, association rates of TCRs varied across HLA loci, with DRB1 most and HLA-C fewest. Near-uniform donor sequencing depth was presumed by presence/absence analyses. Later findings reportedly placed an Asian-associated ancestry cluster below the 666-donor mean for N-insertions.

PCR was performed using 60 Vbeta and 13 Jbeta primers. Sequencing was performed with immunoSEQ multiplex PCR; in TCRdb, only in-frame clones are kept and a portion is missing. The sample yields around 120,000 clones, about 84% seen once. The sequenced sample was PBMCs. This sequence was found in a boy younger than 18 in good health and CMV-seronegative. The V and J genes are TRBV5-4 and TRBJ2-1; 13 positions match TRBD2. The chain's CDR3 is CASSLTRGLAGARHEQFF. CDR3 nucleotide sequence: TGTGCCAGCAGCTTGACCAGAGGACTAGCGGGAGCTAGGCATGAGCAGTTCTTC.